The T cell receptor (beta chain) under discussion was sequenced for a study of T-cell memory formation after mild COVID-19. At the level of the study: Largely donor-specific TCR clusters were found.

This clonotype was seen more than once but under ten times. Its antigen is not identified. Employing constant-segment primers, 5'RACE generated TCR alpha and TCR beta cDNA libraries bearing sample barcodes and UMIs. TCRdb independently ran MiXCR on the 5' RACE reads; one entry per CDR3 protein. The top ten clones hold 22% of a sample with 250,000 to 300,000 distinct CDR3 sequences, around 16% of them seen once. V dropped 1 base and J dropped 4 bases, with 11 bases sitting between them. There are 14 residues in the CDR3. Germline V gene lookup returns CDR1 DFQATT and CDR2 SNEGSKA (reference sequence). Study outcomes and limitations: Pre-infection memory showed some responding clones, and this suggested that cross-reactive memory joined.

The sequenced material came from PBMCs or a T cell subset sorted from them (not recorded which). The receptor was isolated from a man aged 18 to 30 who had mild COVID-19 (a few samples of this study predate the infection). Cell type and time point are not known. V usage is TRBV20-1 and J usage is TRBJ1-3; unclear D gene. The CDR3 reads CSARGSRVGNTIYF. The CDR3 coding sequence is TGCAGTGCTAGAGGTTCGAGGGTCGGAAACACCATATATTTT.